This TCR beta chain appears in the sequencing data of a study of T cells in Graves' hyperthyroidism and ophthalmopathy. Study-wide results and caveats: Within blood appeared most thyroid clonotypes that had expanded above 0.001.

Amplification yielded TCR beta CDR3 regions, with RNA transcripts as the source. The HTBI set primed first-round TCR CDR3 RT-PCR. One entry per CDR3 protein results from TCRdb running MiXCR on the multiplex PCR reads. The table records under 600,000 distinct CDR3 sequences, approximately 15% of them present only once. The CDR3 is made up of 12 amino acids. After removal of 4 bases from V and 12 bases from J, the junction contained 3 bases not matched to a gene. Germline V gene lookup returns CDR1 SGHAT and CDR2 FQDESV (reference sequence). A note on this clonotype: Its specificity is unknown.

The sequence was collected from a woman aged 40 to 49 with Graves' ophthalmopathy. The V and J genes are TRBV11-1 and TRBJ1-4; TRBD1 matches at 9 bases. The sequencing input was blood. The CDR3 DNA reads TGTGCCAGCAGCTACAGGGGGCGCGAACTGTTTTTT. Translating gives CASSYRGRELFF.